This T cell receptor beta chain is from a study of beta chain features in type 1 diabetes. Details on this clone: Its cognate antigen is unknown.

From germline, CDR1 is SQVTM and CDR2 ANQGSEA. The germline V and J ends were trimmed by 3 bases and 1 base, with 9 bases remaining between them. This CDR3 region has 13 residues. Reverse transcription of all isolated RNA meant that expressed TCRB transcripts were sequenced. Repertoires were generated with immunoSEQ multiplex PCR, while TCRdb's copy carries only in-frame clones and drops some. This sample has a few hundred thousand clones, with 8.5% to 10% found just once. Researchers reported sorting CD4+ naive, central memory, regulatory and stem cell-like memory cells via CD45RO/CCR7/CD25/CD127/CD95/CD27. Notes on the study in general: Moderate yet significant TCRB CDR3 shortening was seen in Type 1 diabetes patients in all four CD4+ subsets. More deletions and fewer insertions at VDJ junctions were found in patients with type 1 diabetes.

The V and J genes are TRBV29-1 and TRBJ1-1; D not resolved. Sequencing was carried out using central memory CD4+ T cells from blood. This TCR derives from a man aged 25 to 40 with type 1 diabetes. The CDR3 sequence: CSVDGGQNTEAFF. The CDR3 DNA reads TGCAGCGTTGATGGTGGGCAGAACACTGAAGCTTTCTTT.